This T cell receptor (beta chain) was profiled in a study of brain T cells in children with intractable seizures. Broader study findings: Pre-surgery blood may have been undersampled, hiding some clones. HCMV serostatus was not known, and viral specificity came from CDR3 similarity only.

Assay: immunoSEQ multiplex PCR; the TCRdb copy retains only in-frame clones and omits some. The table lists under 150,000 clones, 85% to 95% of them singletons. J was trimmed by 3 bases and V by 8 bases; bases with no gene match: 12. This CDR3 comprises 17 residues. The germline CDR1 and CDR2 sequences are MNHEY and SMNVEV (reference sequence). Surgery cases with the highest brain T cell transcript signatures were chosen for sequencing. Pre-surgery treatment included at least one anti-epileptic drug. On this clone: No antigen is known for it.

This chain joins TRBV27 and TRBJ2-1, with 11 bases that match TRBD1. This TCR was sampled from a boy in the first two years of life with hemimegalencephaly and intractable seizures. Here the sequenced sample was peripheral blood, taken at surgery. CDR3 region: CASLGWVGTGGYNEQFF. DNA of the CDR3: TGTGCCAGCCTAGGATGGGTGGGGACAGGGGGCTACAATGAGCAGTTCTTC.